This record covers a single T cell receptor (beta chain). What it recognizes is unknown. The CDR3 spans 15 residues. The germline CDR1 and CDR2 sequences are ENHRY and SYGVKD. Trimming stripped 6 bases from V and 0 bases from J, with 12 bases between. The data are from a study of shared clonotypes between healthy human individuals. Study-level background: Researchers assigned three CD4 naive, three CD4 memory, two CD8 naive and one CD8 memory plate to each donor.

Assay used: immunoSEQ multiplex PCR; TCRdb lists only in-frame clones, some missing. In the table there are fewer than 850,000 clones, about 90% of which are singletons. Whole-study findings and limits: Tissue TCR repertoires likely differ from these blood-only repertoires.

The chain joins TRBV10-3 to TRBJ1-3; D gene uncertain. The receptor was derived from a young man in good health. Some clones in this sample may be carry-over from other donors' samples. The sample taken for sequencing was memory CD8+ T cells from PBMCs. Subset reported: CD45RO+ cells pooled with CCR7-negative TemRA cells. The CDR3: CAIRATGLSGNTIYF. As DNA, the CDR3 is TGTGCCATCAGAGCCACGGGCCTCTCTGGAAACACCATATATTTT.